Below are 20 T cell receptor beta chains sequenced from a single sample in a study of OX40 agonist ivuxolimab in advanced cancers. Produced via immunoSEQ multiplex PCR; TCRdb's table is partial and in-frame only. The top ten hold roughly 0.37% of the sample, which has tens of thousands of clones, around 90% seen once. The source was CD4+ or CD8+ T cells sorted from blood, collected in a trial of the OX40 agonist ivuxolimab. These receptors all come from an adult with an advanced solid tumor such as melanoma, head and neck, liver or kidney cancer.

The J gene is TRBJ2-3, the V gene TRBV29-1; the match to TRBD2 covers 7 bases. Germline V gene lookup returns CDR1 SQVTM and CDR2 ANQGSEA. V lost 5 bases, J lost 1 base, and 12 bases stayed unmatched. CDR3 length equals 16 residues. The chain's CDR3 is CSVLGGDGLGTDTQYF. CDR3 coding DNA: TGCAGCGTTCTGGGGGGGGACGGTTTAGGCACAGATACGCAGTATTTT.

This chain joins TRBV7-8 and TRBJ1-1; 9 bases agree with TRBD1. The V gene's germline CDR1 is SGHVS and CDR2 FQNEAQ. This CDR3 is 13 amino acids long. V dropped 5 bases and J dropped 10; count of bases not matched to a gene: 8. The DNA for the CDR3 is TGTGCCAGCAGCGGGAGACAGGGGGTCGGAGCTTTCTTT. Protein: CASSGRQGVGAFF.

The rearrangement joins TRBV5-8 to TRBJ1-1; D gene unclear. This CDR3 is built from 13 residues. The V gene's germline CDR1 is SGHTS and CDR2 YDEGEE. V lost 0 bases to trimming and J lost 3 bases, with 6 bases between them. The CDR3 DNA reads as TGTGCCAGCAGCTTGGGACGGTACACTGAAGCTTTCTTT. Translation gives CASSLGRYTEAFF.

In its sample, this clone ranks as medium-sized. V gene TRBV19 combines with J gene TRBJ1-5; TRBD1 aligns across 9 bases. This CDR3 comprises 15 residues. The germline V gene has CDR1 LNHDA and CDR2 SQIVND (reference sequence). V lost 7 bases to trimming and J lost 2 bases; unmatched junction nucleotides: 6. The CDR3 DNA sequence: TGTGCCAGTACCACAGGGGGCGCAGGCAATCAGCCCCAGCATTTT. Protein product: CASTTGGAGNQPQHF.

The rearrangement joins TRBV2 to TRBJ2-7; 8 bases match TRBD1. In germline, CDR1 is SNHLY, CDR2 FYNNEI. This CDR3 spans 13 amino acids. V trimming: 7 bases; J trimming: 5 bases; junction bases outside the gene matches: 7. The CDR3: CASTNRGRNEQYF. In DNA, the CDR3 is TGTGCCAGCACTAACAGGGGGAGAAACGAGCAGTACTTC.

The CDR3 DNA follows: TGTGCCAGCTCACCAGGGGGGAACACTGAAGCTTTCTTT. Protein product: CASSPGGNTEAFF. The chain has TRBV18 and TRBJ1-1, with a weak D call TRBD1 (5 bases). Between the trimmed V and J ends, which lost 2 bases and 1 base, there was a span of 5 bases. CDR1 KGHSH and CDR2 LQKENI come from the germline V gene. This CDR3 has 13 amino acids.

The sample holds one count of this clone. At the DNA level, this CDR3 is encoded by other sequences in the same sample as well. CDR3 nucleotides: TGTGCCAGCAGTTTACGTCGCCCCACTACAGGGGGGCCTGGCTACACCTTC. This sequence encodes CASSLRRPTTGGPGYTF. This sequence joins TRBV27 and TRBJ1-2, with 8 bases that match TRBD1. With V trimmed by 2 bases and J by 7 bases, 15 bases remained unmatched. Germline assignment: CDR1 MNHEY and CDR2 SMNVEV (reference sequence). CDR3 length: 17 amino acids.

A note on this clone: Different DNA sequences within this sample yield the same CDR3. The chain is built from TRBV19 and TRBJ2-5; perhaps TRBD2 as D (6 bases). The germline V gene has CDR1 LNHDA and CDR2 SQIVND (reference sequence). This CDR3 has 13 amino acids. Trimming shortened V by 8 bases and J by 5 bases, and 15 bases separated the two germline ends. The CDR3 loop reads CASSGDGRETQYF. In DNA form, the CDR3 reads TGTGCCAGTTCGGGGGACGGCCGTGAGACCCAGTACTTC.

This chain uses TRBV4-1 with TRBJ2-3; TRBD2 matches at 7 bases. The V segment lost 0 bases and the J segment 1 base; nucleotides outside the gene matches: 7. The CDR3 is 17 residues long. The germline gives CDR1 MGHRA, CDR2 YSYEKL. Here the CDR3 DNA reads TGCGCCAGCAGCCAAGAGGGTACTAGCGCCCGCACAGATACGCAGTATTTT. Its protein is CASSQEGTSARTDTQYF.

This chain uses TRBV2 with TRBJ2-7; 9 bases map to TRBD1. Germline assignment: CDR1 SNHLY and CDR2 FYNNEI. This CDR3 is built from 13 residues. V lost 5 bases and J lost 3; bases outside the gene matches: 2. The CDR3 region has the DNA TGTGCCAGCAGTATGGGACAGGGCTACGAGCAGTACTTC. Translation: CASSMGQGYEQYF.

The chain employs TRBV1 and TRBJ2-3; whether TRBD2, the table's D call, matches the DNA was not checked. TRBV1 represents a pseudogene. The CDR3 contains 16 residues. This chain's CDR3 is CTSRTAGVGAIDTQYF. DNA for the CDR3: TGCACCAGCAGGACAGCGGGAGTAGGCGCTATAGATACGCAGTATTTT.

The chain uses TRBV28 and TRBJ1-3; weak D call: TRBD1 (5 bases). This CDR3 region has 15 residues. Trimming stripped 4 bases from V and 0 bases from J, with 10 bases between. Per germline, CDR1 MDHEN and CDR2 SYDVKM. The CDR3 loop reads CASSWGYDSGNTIYF. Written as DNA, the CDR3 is TGTGCCAGCAGTTGGGGCTACGACTCTGGAAACACCATATATTTT.

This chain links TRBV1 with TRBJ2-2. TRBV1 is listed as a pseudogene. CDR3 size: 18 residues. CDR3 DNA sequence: TGCACCAGCAGCCAAGATGGGAACAAGGGTCCGAACACCGGGGAGCTGTTTTTT. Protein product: CTSSQDGNKGPNTGELFF.

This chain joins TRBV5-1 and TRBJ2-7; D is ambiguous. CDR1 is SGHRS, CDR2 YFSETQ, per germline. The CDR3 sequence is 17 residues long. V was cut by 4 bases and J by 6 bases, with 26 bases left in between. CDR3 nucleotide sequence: TGCGCCAGCAGCCCGACACCAACAGCCCTCGATGGTGGCGAGCAGTACTTC. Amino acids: CASSPTPTALDGGEQYF.

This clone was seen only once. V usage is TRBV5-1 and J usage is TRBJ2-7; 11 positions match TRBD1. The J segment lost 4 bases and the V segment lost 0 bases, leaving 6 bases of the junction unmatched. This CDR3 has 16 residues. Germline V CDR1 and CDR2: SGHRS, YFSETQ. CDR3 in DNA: TGCGCCAGCAGCTTGGAAGGGACAGGGGGATCATACGAGCAGTACTTC. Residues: CASSLEGTGGSYEQYF. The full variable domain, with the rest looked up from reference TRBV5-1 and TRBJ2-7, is KAGVTQTPRYLIKTRGQQVTLSCSPISGHRSVSWYQQTPGQGLQFLFEYFSETQRNKGNFPGRFSGRQFSNSRSEMNVSTLELGDSALYLCASSLEGTGGSYEQYFGPGTRLTVT.

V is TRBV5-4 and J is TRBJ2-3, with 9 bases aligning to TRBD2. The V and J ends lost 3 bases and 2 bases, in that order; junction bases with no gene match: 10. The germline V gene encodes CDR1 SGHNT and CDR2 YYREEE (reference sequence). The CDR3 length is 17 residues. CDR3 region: CASSSYLKREVTDTQYF. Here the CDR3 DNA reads TGTGCCAGCAGCTCCTACCTAAAGCGGGAGGTCACAGATACGCAGTATTTT.

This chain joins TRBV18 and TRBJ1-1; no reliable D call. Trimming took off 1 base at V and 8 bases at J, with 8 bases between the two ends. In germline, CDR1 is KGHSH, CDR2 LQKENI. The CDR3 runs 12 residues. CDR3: CASSPREDEAFF. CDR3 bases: TGTGCCAGCTCACCACGGGAAGACGAAGCTTTCTTT. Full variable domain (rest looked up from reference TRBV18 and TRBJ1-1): NAGVMQNPRHLVRRRGQEARLRCSPMKGHSHVYWYRQLPEEGLKFMVYLQKENIIDESGMPKERFSAEFPKEGPSILRIQQVVRGDSAAYFCASSPREDEAFFGQGTRLTVV.

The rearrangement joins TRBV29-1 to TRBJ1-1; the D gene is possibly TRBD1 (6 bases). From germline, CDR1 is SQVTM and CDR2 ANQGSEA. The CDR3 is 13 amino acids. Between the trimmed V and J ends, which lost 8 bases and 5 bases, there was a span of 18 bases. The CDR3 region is CSPLRVGATEAFF. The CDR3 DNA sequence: TGCAGCCCTTTGAGGGTGGGGGCGACTGAAGCTTTCTTT.

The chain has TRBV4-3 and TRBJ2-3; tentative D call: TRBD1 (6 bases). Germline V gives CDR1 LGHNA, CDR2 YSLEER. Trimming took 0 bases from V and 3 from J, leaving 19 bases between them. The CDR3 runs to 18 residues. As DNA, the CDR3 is TGCGCCAGCAGCCAAGATCTTGTAGGGGGTGGTAAAACAGATACGCAGTATTTT. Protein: CASSQDLVGGGKTDTQYF.

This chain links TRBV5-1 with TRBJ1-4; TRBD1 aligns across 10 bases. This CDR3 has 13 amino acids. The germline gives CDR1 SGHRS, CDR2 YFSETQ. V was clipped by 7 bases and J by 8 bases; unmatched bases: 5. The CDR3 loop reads CASATGQGEKLFF. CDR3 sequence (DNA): TGCGCCAGCGCGACGGGACAGGGGGAAAAACTGTTTTTT. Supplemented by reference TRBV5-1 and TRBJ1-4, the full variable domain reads KAGVTQTPRYLIKTRGQQVTLSCSPISGHRSVSWYQQTPGQGLQFLFEYFSETQRNKGNFPGRFSGRQFSNSRSEMNVSTLELGDSALYLCASATGQGEKLFFGSGTQLSVL.